This T cell receptor beta chain was recorded in a study of blood T cells in healthy people across ages. General study findings and limits: PBMCs left unsorted prevented a conclusive naive versus antigen-experienced comparison.

This clonotype has just a few counts. What it recognizes is unknown. The CDR3 length is 14 residues. Trimming removed 8 bases at V and 0 bases at J, with 14 bases between. For the second PCR, which ran for about 7 to 12 cycles, a sample-barcoded 5' primer and a J-beta primer mix were used. Every molecule of cDNA carried a tag from a template-switch adaptor with 12 random nucleotides. A single record per CDR3 protein comes from TCRdb applying MiXCR to the 5' RACE reads. Found here are over 700,000 distinct CDR3 sequences, 53% of them singletons; the top ten hold roughly 37%. This receptor was obtained from a man aged 80 or over in good health. Sample: blood. V usage is TRBV12-3 or TRBV12-4 and J usage is TRBJ2-7; maybe TRBD2 (5 bases). The CDR3 here is CASHSGFLSYEQYF. CDR3 bases: TGTGCCAGCCACTCGGGATTCCTCTCCTACGAGCAGTACTTC.